This T cell receptor beta chain was captured in a study of cytomegalovirus exposure and HLA in healthy donors. Primers: 60 Vbeta forward and 13 Jbeta reverse. Profiling relied on immunoSEQ multiplex PCR, and the TCRdb table lists in-frame clones only, not all of them. The table lists about 50,000 clones, with under 1.3% in the top ten. This CDR3 comprises 15 residues. V dropped 5 bases and J dropped 0; count of bases not matched to a gene: 2. From germline, CDR1 is MNHNS and CDR2 SASEGT. V usage is TRBV6-1 and J usage is TRBJ2-3; 10 bases agree with TRBD2. The receptor's source is a woman aged 40-49 years in good health and CMV-seronegative. Sequencing used PBMCs. The CDR3 DNA sequence: TGTGCCAGCAGTACACTAGCGGGAAGCACAGATACGCAGTATTTT. Its translation is CASSTLAGSTDTQYF.